These T cell receptor beta chains were read from a single sample in a study of T cells after yellow fever vaccination. Each CDR3 protein gets one entry after TCRdb re-called the 5' RACE reads with MiXCR. Among about 110,000 distinct CDR3 sequences, 8.4% were seen once, and the ten largest hold about 25%. This sample comprised CD8+ T cells sorted from PBMCs, obtained 45 days after the yellow fever booster vaccination. These receptors were taken from a man younger than 45 who received the YFV17D yellow fever vaccine. CDR3s include the opening cysteine and the closing phenylalanine or tryptophan. The D gene is left open where the match is weak. Only part of the rows carry a size: once, few, many, or a class if the clone is expanded.

clone size,V gene,D gene,CDR3 length,J gene,CDR3 protein,CDR3 DNA
-,TRBV6-5,TRBD1,15,TRBJ1-3,CASSNSQGAGNTIYF,TGTGCCAGCAGTAATTCACAGGGGGCCGGAAACACCATATATTTT
many,TRBV14,-,12,TRBJ2-3,CASSQGLEGQYF,TGTGCCAGCAGCCAAGGGCTAGAGGGCCAGTATTTT
few,TRBV19,TRBD2,14,TRBJ2-7,CASSLSSGLYEQYF,TGTGCCAGTAGTCTGTCTAGCGGACTGTACGAGCAGTACTTC
many,TRBV6-5,TRBD2,17,TRBJ2-7,CASSSIGLADPPYEQYF,TGTGCCAGCAGTTCAATTGGACTAGCCGACCCTCCCTACGAGCAGTACTTC
many,TRBV7-9,-,13,TRBJ2-1,CASSLGVSNEQFF,TGTGCCAGCAGCTTAGGAGTTAGCAATGAGCAGTTCTTC
many,TRBV27,-,13,TRBJ2-1,CASRKPTVREQFF,TGTGCCAGCAGAAAGCCGACAGTCCGAGAGCAGTTCTTC
many,TRBV27,-,14,TRBJ2-1,CASSSFGTDNEQFF,TGTGCCAGCAGTTCCTTCGGGACTGACAATGAGCAGTTCTTC
many,TRBV7-9,TRBD1,12,TRBJ2-5,CAIDRGRETQYF,TGTGCCATCGACAGGGGCAGAGAGACCCAGTACTTC
many,TRBV6-5,-,13,TRBJ2-3,CASSYFATDTQYF,TGTGCCAGCAGTTACTTCGCTACAGATACGCAGTATTTT
many,TRBV30,TRBD2,14,TRBJ2-3,CAWSLLAGADTQYF,TGTGCCTGGAGTCTTCTAGCGGGAGCAGATACGCAGTATTTT
many,TRBV7-9,-,14,TRBJ1-2,CASSPRMGRSLYTF,TGTGCCAGCAGCCCTAGAATGGGCAGGTCTCTATACACCTTC
many,TRBV7-9,-,13,TRBJ1-1,CASSLGQSAEAFF,TGTGCCAGCAGCTTAGGGCAGTCCGCTGAAGCTTTCTTT
many,TRBV29-1,TRBD2,15,TRBJ2-3,CSVDGTSGPTDTQYF,TGCAGCGTTGACGGGACTAGCGGGCCCACAGATACGCAGTATTTT
many,TRBV10-3,-,11,TRBJ2-7,CAISVGHEQYF,TGTGCCATCAGTGTTGGCCACGAGCAGTACTTC
-,TRBV14,-,17,TRBJ2-1,CASSQDRVAYHKGEQFF,TGTGCCAGCAGCCAAGATCGCGTAGCATATCATAAGGGTGAGCAGTTCTTC
-,TRBV4-3,-,16,TRBJ2-1,CASSQDGIFTDNEQFF,TGCGCCAGCAGCCAAGATGGTATCTTTACCGACAATGAGCAGTTCTTC
-,TRBV7-8,-,15,TRBJ2-5,CASSTRQGREETQYF,TGTGCCAGCAGCACCCGACAGGGGCGGGAGGAGACCCAGTACTTC
many,TRBV6-5,-,16,TRBJ2-3,CASSYSKSDWGDTQYF,TGTGCCAGCAGTTACTCGAAAAGCGACTGGGGAGATACGCAGTATTTT
many,TRBV29-1,TRBD2,12,TRBJ2-7,CSVAGGGYEQYF,TGCAGCGTTGCCGGGGGGGGCTACGAGCAGTACTTC
many,TRBV27,TRBD1,15,TRBJ2-7,CASSLAGGSLYEQYF,TGTGCCAGCAGTCTTGCAGGGGGCTCCCTATACGAGCAGTACTTC
many,TRBV29-1,-,15,TRBJ2-1,CSVEGLRSPYNEQFF,TGCAGCGTTGAAGGACTCCGCAGCCCTTACAATGAGCAGTTCTTC
few,TRBV6-5,TRBD2,15,TRBJ2-1,CASSYRLAADNEQFF,TGTGCCAGCAGTTATCGACTAGCGGCCGACAATGAGCAGTTCTTC
many,TRBV7-9,TRBD1,15,TRBJ2-7,CASSLVGTGVDEQYF,TGTGCCAGCAGCCTCGTCGGGACAGGGGTCGACGAGCAGTACTTC
many,TRBV11-2,TRBD2,13,TRBJ2-7,CASSLGTSYEQYF,TGTGCCAGCAGCTTGGGGACTAGCTACGAGCAGTACTTC
many,TRBV7-9,-,14,TRBJ2-7,CASTGPGQVYEQYF,TGTGCCAGCACGGGACCGGGACAAGTCTACGAGCAGTACTTC
many,TRBV15,TRBD2,16,TRBJ2-3,CATSNPRTSSTDTQYF,TGTGCCACCAGCAACCCTCGGACTAGCTCAACAGATACGCAGTATTTT
few,TRBV20-1,TRBD2,15,TRBJ2-7,CSATKSSGSPYEQYF,TGCAGTGCTACAAAATCTAGCGGAAGCCCCTACGAGCAGTACTTC
once,TRBV20-1,-,15,TRBJ2-5,CSATLEQLPQETQYF,TGCAGTGCTACCCTTGAACAGCTCCCCCAAGAGACCCAGTACTTC
many,TRBV4-3,TRBD2,17,TRBJ2-1,CASSQGVAGVSPGTSYF,TGCGCCAGCAGCCAAGGGGTAGCGGGTGTTTCTCCGGGAACTTCGTACTTC
many,TRBV6-2/TRBV6-3,-,15,TRBJ2-7,CASTLERDNAYEQYF,TGTGCCAGCACCCTGGAGCGGGACAACGCCTACGAGCAGTACTTC
medium-sized,TRBV7-9,TRBD1,12,TRBJ1-1,CASSGTGVEAFF,TGTGCCAGCAGCGGGACAGGGGTTGAAGCTTTCTTT
-,TRBV29-1,-,11,TRBJ2-7,CSGTGSSEQYF,TGCAGCGGAACAGGGTCCTCCGAGCAGTACTTC
many,TRBV7-9,TRBD1,14,TRBJ2-1,CASVGPGGGDEQFF,TGTGCTTCTGTGGGGCCAGGGGGTGGCGATGAGCAGTTCTTC
-,TRBV7-9,TRBD2,18,TRBJ2-7,CASSYLKGTSGRTYEQYF,TGTGCCAGCAGCTATCTAAAGGGGACTAGCGGGAGGACCTACGAGCAGTACTTC
many,TRBV6-5,TRBD2,16,TRBJ2-7,CASSYGTSGRRNEQYF,TGTGCCAGCAGTTACGGGACTAGCGGGAGGAGAAACGAGCAGTACTTC
many,TRBV20-1,-,14,TRBJ2-7,CSARDILGPREQYF,TGCAGTGCTAGAGATATATTAGGGCCGCGGGAGCAGTACTTC
many,TRBV20-1,TRBD2,16,TRBJ2-3,CSAKYSAGGPGDTQYF,TGCAGTGCTAAGTATTCGGCGGGAGGGCCGGGAGATACGCAGTATTTT
-,TRBV6-6,-,13,TRBJ2-1,CASSPDVNNEQFF,TGTGCCAGCAGTCCCGACGTGAACAATGAGCAGTTCTTC
-,TRBV19,-,13,TRBJ1-1,CASSISGSSDAFF,TGTGCCAGTAGTATCTCCGGTAGTTCAGATGCTTTCTTT
many,TRBV6-6,-,13,TRBJ2-7,CASSYSNSYEQYF,TGTGCCAGCAGTTACTCGAACTCCTACGAGCAGTACTTC
many,TRBV29-1,-,12,TRBJ2-1,CSVEVTYNEQFF,TGCAGCGTTGAAGTTACGTACAATGAGCAGTTCTTC
many,TRBV10-3,-,15,TRBJ2-5,CAISEPRDGQETQYF,TGTGCCATCAGTGAGCCTCGGGACGGTCAAGAGACCCAGTACTTC
many,TRBV6-1,TRBD2,14,TRBJ2-7,CASTIGRGPYEQYF,TGTGCCAGCACCATCGGGAGGGGACCCTACGAGCAGTACTTC
many,TRBV4-3,-,17,TRBJ2-1,CASSQDTRSPFFDEQFF,TGCGCCAGCAGCCAAGATACCCGTTCCCCTTTTTTCGATGAGCAGTTCTTC
few,TRBV27,-,18,TRBJ2-1,CASSFLRPTSNPGNEQFF,TGTGCCAGCAGTTTCCTCCGACCTACTAGCAACCCCGGCAATGAGCAGTTCTTC
many,TRBV18,TRBD2,14,TRBJ2-1,CASSPPASGNEQFF,TGTGCCAGCTCACCACCGGCTAGCGGCAATGAGCAGTTCTTC
many,TRBV29-1,-,13,TRBJ2-2,CSAEEPNTGELFF,TGCAGCGCCGAGGAGCCGAACACCGGGGAGCTGTTTTTT
many,TRBV19,TRBD2,15,TRBJ2-7,CASSISSGDSYEQYF,TGTGCCAGTAGTATTTCTAGCGGCGACTCCTACGAGCAGTACTTC
few,TRBV7-2,-,14,TRBJ2-7,CASSLGRSFYEQYF,TGTGCCAGCAGCTTAGGCCGTTCCTTCTACGAGCAGTACTTC
many,TRBV6-5,-,14,TRBJ2-7,CASSYSPGTYEQYF,TGTGCCAGCAGTTACTCACCAGGGACCTACGAGCAGTACTTC
many,TRBV6-5,-,13,TRBJ2-7,CASSYQETYEQYF,TGTGCCAGCAGTTACCAGGAAACCTACGAGCAGTACTTC
-,TRBV5-1,TRBD2,16,TRBJ2-1,CASSLAASGRALEQFF,TGCGCCAGCAGCTTGGCGGCTAGCGGGAGGGCCCTTGAGCAGTTCTTC
many,TRBV28,-,14,TRBJ1-2,CASSPRTAYYGYTF,TGTGCCAGCAGCCCTCGGACAGCTTACTATGGCTACACCTTC
many,TRBV20-1,-,15,TRBJ2-1,CSAQGQVGVYNEQFF,TGCAGTGCTCAGGGGCAGGTTGGGGTTTACAATGAGCAGTTCTTC
many,TRBV3-1,TRBD2,15,TRBJ2-7,CASSRYSGSGYEQYF,TGTGCCAGCAGCCGGTATAGCGGGAGTGGTTACGAGCAGTACTTC